This TCR beta chain was obtained from a study of cytomegalovirus exposure and HLA in healthy donors. Everyone who donated was a healthy bone marrow donor. Germline V CDR1 and CDR2: SGHVS, FNYEAQ. The CDR3 loop spans 16 amino acids. Trimming cost V 2 bases and J 1 base, with 11 bases left between them. Regarding the study as a whole: A later analysis by the authors found several of the most significant clusters apparently linked to common viral pathogens. Highly shared sequence variants in one cluster were likely a sequencing artifact.

This clone was detected once. As yet, its antigen is unknown. PCR involved 60 Vbeta and 13 Jbeta primers. The repertoire was sequenced with immunoSEQ multiplex PCR; TCRdb's copy has only in-frame clones and lacks some. The repertoire holds roughly 93,000 clones, with around four fifths as singletons. Sequencing input: PBMCs. This clonotype was sampled from a man aged 25-45 years in good health and CMV-seronegative. The rearrangement joins TRBV7-6 to TRBJ1-4; D call uncertain. The CDR3: CASSLTGILTNEKLFF. DNA for the CDR3: TGTGCCAGCAGCTTAACCGGGATCTTAACTAATGAAAAACTGTTTTTT.